The 32 T cell receptor beta chains listed next were all sequenced from one sample in a study of T cells in Graves' hyperthyroidism and ophthalmopathy. Amplification yielded TCR beta CDR3 regions, with RNA transcripts as the source. The HTBI primer set served for first-round RT-PCR of the TCR CDR3. TCRdb independently ran MiXCR on the multiplex PCR reads; one entry per CDR3 protein. The sample yields 620,000 or so distinct CDR3 sequences, about 14% seen once. The sample comprised blood. These TCRs come from a woman aged 45-65 years with Graves' ophthalmopathy.

Only a few counts were recorded for this clonotype. The V gene is TRBV5-6, the J gene TRBJ2-2; no firm D call. The CDR3 sequence is 15 residues long. Germline values: CDR1 SGHDT, CDR2 YYEEEE. With 0 bases removed from V and 6 bases from J, the gap between germline ends came to 12 bases. CDR3: CASSLGPGRSGELFF. The CDR3 nucleotides read TGTGCCAGCAGCTTGGGTCCAGGACGCTCCGGGGAGCTGTTTTTT.

This clonotype was detected once. A read error may be the cause here, since a much bigger clone is one base away. V is TRBV12-3 or TRBV12-4 and J is TRBJ2-3, with D perhaps TRBD1 or TRBD2 (5 bases each). Trimming pared 0 bases from V and 10 bases from J, leaving 17 bases between. The CDR3 is 15 residues long. The DNA of the CDR3 is TGTGCCAGCAGTTTAGCGGGTCTAGTGGGGGATGCGCAGTATTTT. It is translated as CASSLAGLVGDAQYF.

The rearrangement uses TRBV19 and TRBJ2-5; maybe TRBD2 (5 bases). The CDR3 has 14 amino acids. The V and J ends lost 6 bases and 7 bases respectively, with 18 bases between them. From germline, CDR1 is LNHDA and CDR2 SQIVND (reference sequence). The CDR3 DNA reads as TGTGCCAGTAGAGCTTTACTGGTCGCGGGGACCCAGTACTTC. Translation: CASRALLVAGTQYF.

This clonotype was counted at least ten times. The CDR3 DNA follows: TGTGCCAGCGGAGCAAGGGGGACGGCGCACACCGGGGAGCTGTTTTTT. Protein product: CASGARGTAHTGELFF. This sequence joins TRBV11-1 and TRBJ2-2; D is possibly TRBD1 (6 bases). This CDR3 is 16 amino acids long. Germline CDR1 is SGHAT and CDR2 is FQDESV (reference sequence). With 8 bases removed from V and 3 bases from J, the gap between germline ends came to 19 bases.

The chain couples TRBV27 to TRBJ2-7; D possibly corresponds to TRBD1 (6 bases). V dropped 2 bases and J dropped 6 bases, with 17 bases sitting between them. This CDR3 is built from 15 residues. Germline V gene sequence: CDR1 MNHEY, CDR2 SMNVEV (reference sequence). The CDR3 here is CASSLSFQGSSEQYF. The CDR3 DNA is TGTGCCAGCAGTTTAAGTTTCCAGGGGAGTTCCGAGCAGTACTTC.

This clonotype was seen many times. This sequence joins TRBV3-1 and TRBJ2-5; D is unresolved. The CDR3 spans 15 residues. CDR1 and CDR2 from the germline V gene are LGHDT and YNNKEL (reference sequence). Trimming removed 0 bases at V and 5 bases at J, with 13 bases between. The CDR3 coding sequence is TGTGCCAGCAGCCAAGATCAAAGGTTACGGGAGACCCAGTACTTC. This sequence encodes CASSQDQRLRETQYF.

This clonotype has ten or more counts. This chain links TRBV11-3 with TRBJ2-7, with 9 positions matching TRBD2. Germline-derived CDR1 and CDR2 are SGHNT and YENEEA. V was clipped by 5 bases and J by 5 bases; unmatched bases: 10. The CDR3 loop spans 15 amino acids. As DNA, the CDR3 is TGTGCCAGCAGCCTTATGGCGGGAGGGTCCGACGAGCAGTACTTC. It specifies CASSLMAGGSDEQYF.

This clonotype was counted between two and nine times. The genes are TRBV28 and TRBJ1-2; no clear D. CDR1 and CDR2 from the germline V gene are MDHEN and SYDVKM. V was shortened by 3 bases and J by 4 bases, with 12 bases between the two germline ends. This CDR3 has 14 residues. Here the CDR3 DNA reads TGTGCCAGCAGTTTTTCTGGGCCCGCCTATGGCTACACCTTC. This encodes CASSFSGPAYGYTF.

There are many counts of this clonotype. The gene calls are TRBV24-1 and TRBJ2-1, with D perhaps matching TRBD2 (7 bases). Germline V gene lookup returns CDR1 KGHDR and CDR2 SFDVKD. There are 17 residues in the CDR3. V was clipped by 3 bases and J by 2 bases, with 16 bases between them. CDR3 coding DNA: TGTGCCACCAGTGATACATCCCGGGGGGCGACCTACAATGAGCAGTTCTTC. The encoded protein is CATSDTSRGATYNEQFF.

This clonotype was detected many times. V is TRBV14 and J is TRBJ2-4; 9 nucleotides line up with TRBD2. J was trimmed by 6 bases and V by 4 bases; bases with no gene match: 7. The CDR3 loop spans 15 amino acids. CDR1 is SGHDN and CDR2 is FVKESK in the germline V gene. This chain's CDR3 is CASSLIAGDGNIQYF. CDR3 DNA sequence: TGTGCCAGCAGCCTCATAGCGGGAGACGGAAACATTCAGTACTTC.

The chain recombines TRBV27 with TRBJ1-6; 7 nucleotides match TRBD1. The CDR3 extends over 16 amino acids. V gave up 5 bases and J gave up 0 bases; unmatched junction bases: 4. From germline, CDR1 is MNHEY and CDR2 SMNVEV (reference sequence). CDR3 nucleotides: TGTGCCAGCAGTATCAGGGGGACCTCCTATAATTCACCCCTCCACTTT. It is translated as CASSIRGTSYNSPLHF.

The chain has TRBV20-1 and TRBJ2-5; TRBD1 aligns across 9 bases. CDR3 length: 16 residues. Germline V gene sequence: CDR1 DFQATT, CDR2 SNEGSKA (reference sequence). V shed 5 bases, J shed 10 bases, and the junction held 20 bases outside the gene matches. The CDR3 coding sequence is TGCAGTGCTGCAGGAGAGACAGGGGGTGGCCTAGGGGGCCAGTACTTC. Its translation is CSAAGETGGGLGGQYF.

This clonotype was recorded many times. The J gene is TRBJ2-3, the V gene TRBV5-1; 15 positions match TRBD2. Per the germline V gene, CDR1 is SGHRS and CDR2 is YFSETQ. After removal of 8 bases from V and 5 bases from J, the junction contained 6 bases not matched to a gene. CDR3 length: 15 amino acids. The CDR3 is CASIPGLAGGDTQYF. CDR3 DNA: TGCGCCAGTATACCGGGACTAGCGGGAGGAGATACGCAGTATTTT.

The sample holds many counts of this clonotype. This chain links TRBV13 with TRBJ1-2; TRBD1 might be the D (5 bases). This CDR3 is 15 amino acids long. CDR1 and CDR2 (germline): PRHDT, FYEKMQ (reference sequence). V gave up 4 bases and J gave up 0 bases, with 12 bases separating them. The CDR3 DNA is TGTGCCAGCAGCTCAAGGGACCGTTCTAACTATGGCTACACCTTC. Residues: CASSSRDRSNYGYTF.

The table lists this clonotype with a count of one. This rearrangement joins TRBV5-1 to TRBJ2-5; D uncertain. Germline V gives CDR1 SGHRS, CDR2 YFSETQ. The CDR3 contains 13 residues. The germline V and J ends were trimmed by 4 bases and 2 bases, with 9 bases remaining between them. CDR3 sequence: CASSVRRQETQYF. The DNA for the CDR3 is TGCGCCAGCAGCGTTCGGCGGCAAGAGACCCAGTACTTC.

This clonotype was recorded at least ten times. The chain employs TRBV6-1 and TRBJ2-7; D unresolved. The ends were cut back, 4 bases at V and 1 base at J, with 8 bases in the middle. Germline V gene sequence: CDR1 MNHNS, CDR2 SASEGT. The CDR3 is 13 residues long. CDR3 protein: CASSAAASYEQYF. For the CDR3, the DNA is TGTGCCAGCAGTGCCGCCGCTTCCTACGAGCAGTACTTC.

This clonotype showed up many times. The chain joins TRBV20-1 to TRBJ2-1; 10 bases are shared with TRBD2. Germline CDR1 DFQATT, CDR2 SNEGSKA (reference sequence). Germline trimming cut 4 bases from V and 5 bases from J; bases unmatched to any gene: 5. The CDR3 has 14 amino acids. The chain's CDR3 is CSAIGTSENNEQFF. CDR3 DNA: TGCAGTGCTATCGGGACTAGCGAAAACAATGAGCAGTTCTTC.

This clonotype was counted many times. The gene calls are TRBV20-1 and TRBJ2-1, with 13 bases aligning to TRBD2. The V gene end was trimmed by 0 bases and the J gene end by 5 bases; junction bases not matched to a gene: 4. The germline gives CDR1 DFQATT, CDR2 SNEGSKA (reference sequence). CDR3 length: 16 residues. The CDR3 region has the DNA TGCAGTGCTAGAGATCCTGGGACTAGCGGGGACAATGAGCAGTTCTTC. Protein sequence: CSARDPGTSGDNEQFF.

There are many counts of this clonotype. The chain employs TRBV6-2 or TRBV6-3 and TRBJ2-7; 10 nucleotides match TRBD1. The V gene end was trimmed by 7 bases and the J gene end by 0 bases; junction bases not matched to a gene: 15. CDR3 length: 18 amino acids. Per germline, CDR1 MNHEY and CDR2 SVGEGT. CDR3 amino acids: CASTSGTGVFKFSYEQYF. The DNA for the CDR3 is TGTGCCAGCACCTCCGGGACAGGGGTCTTCAAATTCTCCTACGAGCAGTACTTC.

This clonotype was found many times. The rearrangement uses TRBV28 and TRBJ2-7; 8 bases are a match to TRBD2. From germline, CDR1 is MDHEN and CDR2 SYDVKM. The CDR3 length is 15 residues. Losses at the gene ends were 3 bases for V and 4 bases for J; bases not matched to a gene: 8. The CDR3 sequence is CASSFEAAGVYEQYF. The CDR3 DNA sequence: TGTGCCAGCAGTTTTGAAGCAGCGGGAGTTTACGAGCAGTACTTC.

This clonotype was recorded at least ten times. V is TRBV7-2 and J is TRBJ1-4, with a possible D match to TRBD1 (5 bases). The V end lost 4 bases, the J end lost 10 bases, and 19 bases lay between the germline ends. Per the germline V gene, CDR1 is SGHTA and CDR2 is FQGNSA. The CDR3 spans 15 residues. The CDR3 DNA follows: TGTGCCAGCAGCTCAGATGGGATCCAGGGTGGAAAACTGTTTTTT. Translated: CASSSDGIQGGKLFF.

This clonotype was counted ten times or more. The gene calls are TRBV11-1 and TRBJ2-3; D not resolved. The CDR3 runs to 13 residues. The germline V and J ends were trimmed by 0 bases and 4 bases, with 5 bases remaining between them. The germline V gene has CDR1 SGHAT and CDR2 FQDESV (reference sequence). In DNA, the CDR3 is TGTGCCAGCAGCTTAGCGCTCTCAGATACGCAGTATTTT. It encodes CASSLALSDTQYF. Drawing the rest from reference TRBV11-1 and TRBJ2-3, the complete variable domain is EAEVAQSPRYKITEKSQAVAFWCDPISGHATLYWYRQILGQGPELLVQFQDESVVDDSQLPKDRFSAERLKGVDSTLKIQPAELGDSAMYLCASSLALSDTQYFGPGTRLTVL.

This clonotype has a count of ten or more. The chain has TRBV20-1 and TRBJ2-5; 9 bases map to TRBD2. The CDR3 consists of 13 residues. CDR1 and CDR2 (germline): DFQATT, SNEGSKA (reference sequence). V lost 6 bases, J lost 2 bases, and 4 bases stayed unmatched. The CDR3 sequence: CSADLAGQETQYF. CDR3 coding DNA: TGCAGTGCAGACCTAGCGGGACAAGAGACCCAGTACTTC.

This clonotype was counted many times. This sequence joins TRBV15 and TRBJ2-1; TRBD2 matches 8 bases. Germline CDR1 reads LNHNV; CDR2 reads YYDKDF (reference sequence). J was trimmed by 0 bases and V by 1 base; bases with no gene match: 2. The CDR3 sequence is 16 residues long. In nucleotides, the CDR3 is TGTGCCACCAGCAGAGGACTAGCGCGCTCCTACAATGAGCAGTTCTTC. This sequence encodes CATSRGLARSYNEQFF. Full variable domain (rest looked up from reference TRBV15 and TRBJ2-1): DAMVIQNPRYQVTQFGKPVTLSCSQTLNHNVMYWYQQKSSQAPKLLFHYYDKDFNNEADTPDNFQSRRPNTSFCFLDIRSPGLGDTAMYLCATSRGLARSYNEQFFGPGTRLTVL.

This clonotype has at least ten counts. The genes are TRBV24-1 and TRBJ2-2; D is undetermined. Germline V CDR1 and CDR2: KGHDR, SFDVKD. Trimming stripped 5 bases from V and 0 bases from J, with 9 bases between. This CDR3 has 15 amino acids. CDR3 DNA sequence: TGTGCCACCAGTGCCCCTGGAGCGAACACCGGGGAGCTGTTTTTT. Residues: CATSAPGANTGELFF.

At least ten counts were recorded for this clonotype. The rearrangement links TRBV20-1 to TRBJ2-7, with TRBD2 identical over 7 bases. This CDR3 spans 16 amino acids. The V gene's germline CDR1 is DFQATT and CDR2 SNEGSKA (reference sequence). Trimming removed 5 bases from V and 3 bases from J; junction bases left unmatched: 16. CDR3 protein: CSAPPSLAEINYEQYF. The CDR3 DNA reads as TGCAGTGCTCCCCCGTCGCTAGCGGAGATCAACTACGAGCAGTACTTC.

This clonotype was observed a handful of times. CDR3 bases: TGCGCCAGCAGCCAGGAGATAGCGGGAAAATACGAGCAGTACTTC. Translating gives CASSQEIAGKYEQYF. The chain couples TRBV4-1 to TRBJ2-7; 8 bases map to TRBD2. Trimming at V came to 3 bases and at J to 4 bases, leaving 8 bases not matched to a gene. The CDR3 contains 15 residues. Per the germline V gene, CDR1 is MGHRA and CDR2 is YSYEKL.

Only a few counts were recorded for this clonotype. The genes are TRBV6-1 and TRBJ2-1, with 8 bases identical to TRBD2. V shed 2 bases and J 1 base; nucleotides not matched to a gene: 10. The length of the CDR3 is 18 residues. From germline, CDR1 is MNHNS and CDR2 SASEGT. CDR3 DNA sequence: TGTGCCAGCAGTGAATTAGCGGGGTTAGACCGATCCTACAATGAGCAGTTCTTC. Translated, it gives CASSELAGLDRSYNEQFF.

Turning to this clonotype: One junction end disagrees with the germline gene, perhaps due to a read error. The rearrangement links TRBV7-7 to TRBJ1-5; no clear D gene. Germline assignment: CDR1 SSHAT and CDR2 FNYEAQ (reference sequence). The CDR3 is 12 amino acids. The CDR3 sequence: CASSPIDQPQHF. For the CDR3, the DNA is TGTGCTAGCAGCCCGATTGACCAGCCCCAGCATTTT.

The V call is TRBV20-1, the J call TRBJ1-5, with D possibly matching TRBD1 (6 bases). With 3 bases removed from V and 3 bases from J, the gap between germline ends came to 12 bases. Germline V gene data show CDR1 as DFQATT and CDR2 as SNEGSKA (reference sequence). The CDR3 length is 14 residues. For the CDR3, the DNA is TGCAGTGCTAGGGAGGACAGTAACAATCAGCCCCAGCATTTT. Protein product: CSAREDSNNQPQHF.

At least ten counts were recorded for this clonotype. This rearrangement joins TRBV6-2 or TRBV6-3 to TRBJ1-5; D uncertain. Germline V gives CDR1 MNHEY, CDR2 SVGEGT. The CDR3 totals 12 residues. CDR3 nucleotide sequence: TGTGCTAGTGGTCCATCGAATCAGCCCCAGCATTTT. It encodes CASGPSNQPQHF.

This clonotype has more than one count but fewer than ten. The DNA for the CDR3 is TGTGCCAGCAGTTATTTACCCAACCCCCCGCCCCAGCATTTT. Translated: CASSYLPNPPPQHF. V and J are TRBV12-3 or TRBV12-4 and TRBJ1-5; D gene uncertain. This CDR3 contains 14 residues. Trimming took 4 bases from V and 9 from J, leaving 16 bases between them.